This T cell receptor beta chain was recorded in a study of OX40 agonist ivuxolimab in advanced cancers. Study in general: Patients undergoing dose escalation presented with hepatocellular carcinoma, melanoma, renal cell or head and neck cancer. Three patients, one with hepatocellular carcinoma and two with cutaneous melanoma, achieved partial responses. Prior therapy, whether anti-PD-1, anti-PD-L1 or anti-CTLA-4, was allowed, and approximately 40% had some.

TCRdb's table, derived via immunoSEQ multiplex PCR, lists solely in-frame clones and lacks some. The sample lists roughly 66,000 clones, around 83% occurring once. Individuals having autoimmune disease history or systemic immunosuppression were not enrolled. This TCR came from an adult with an advanced solid tumor such as melanoma, head and neck, liver or kidney cancer. This sample comprised CD4+ or CD8+ T cells sorted from blood, obtained in a trial of the OX40 agonist ivuxolimab.

The CDR3 region is CASSIVDGYAGTQYF. In nucleotides, the CDR3 is TGTGCCAGTAGTATTGTGGACGGCTATGCGGGGACCCAGTACTTC. V and J are TRBV19 and TRBJ2-5; maybe TRBD2 (5 bases). With 3 bases removed from V and 7 bases from J, the gap between germline ends came to 18 bases. The CDR3 is made up of 15 amino acids. Looked up from germline, CDR1 is LNHDA and CDR2 is SQIVND (reference sequence).